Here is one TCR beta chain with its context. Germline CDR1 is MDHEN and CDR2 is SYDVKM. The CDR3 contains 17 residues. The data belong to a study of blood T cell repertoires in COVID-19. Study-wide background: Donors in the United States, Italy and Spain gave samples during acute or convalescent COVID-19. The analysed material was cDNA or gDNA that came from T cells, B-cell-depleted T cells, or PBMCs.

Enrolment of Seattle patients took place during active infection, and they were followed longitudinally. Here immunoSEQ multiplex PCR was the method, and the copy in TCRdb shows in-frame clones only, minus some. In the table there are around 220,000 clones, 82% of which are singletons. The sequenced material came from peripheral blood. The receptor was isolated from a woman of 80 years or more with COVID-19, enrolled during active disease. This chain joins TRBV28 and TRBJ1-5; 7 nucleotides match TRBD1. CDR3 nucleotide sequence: TGTGGCGTTGTCGGGACAGTCAGACTGGGCAGCAATCAGCCCCAGCATTTT. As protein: CGVVGTVRLGSNQPQHF.